What follows describes a single TCR beta chain. It lacks a known antigen. Base-call qualities are not available, and no considerably larger clone is one nucleotide away. Libraries were prepared through the immunoSEQ multiplex PCR assay. The clones in this table, taken by TCRdb from immuneACCESS, are in-frame only. Not every clone is retained; where verified, under half of the shortfall comes from an unresolved V gene, and the cause of the rest is unknown. Across this sample there are about 36,000 clones, with about 80% seen only once. Clones ranked in the top ten supply roughly 1.8% of the sample. This specimen comes from a study of Siglec-9 on CD8 T cells in melanoma (dated by TCRdb to 2018 to 2020). At the level of the whole study: The study examined the expression of Siglec-9 on CD8+ T cells and how Siglec-9 regulates T cells within the melanoma tumor microenvironment.

Results and caveats for the whole study, not just this receptor: Siglec-9 was reported to mark and regulate an effector memory CD8+ T-cell subset that appeared to accumulate within melanoma tumors.

For CDR1 and CDR2, the germline V gene (reference sequence) lists SEHNR and FQNEAQ. The CDR3 covers 14 residues, taking in both the cysteine and the phenylalanine. Of all the DNA, just the CDR3 is kept, 42 bases in frame from base 1. The V end loses 2 bases and the J end loses 5 bases, and a stretch of 13 bases separates them. Here the chain combines TRBV7-9 and TRBJ2-7; the D gene assignment is ambiguous. Specimen: Siglec-9- CD8+ T cells sorted from blood. Read against the paper, the sample's cell subset or site label means: CD8 T cells lacking Siglec-9. This sequence originates from a human donor in good health. The CDR3 amino acid sequence is: CASSLNEHGNEQYF. The bases read TGTGCCAGCAGCTTAAATGAACATGGGAACGAGCAGTACTTC.